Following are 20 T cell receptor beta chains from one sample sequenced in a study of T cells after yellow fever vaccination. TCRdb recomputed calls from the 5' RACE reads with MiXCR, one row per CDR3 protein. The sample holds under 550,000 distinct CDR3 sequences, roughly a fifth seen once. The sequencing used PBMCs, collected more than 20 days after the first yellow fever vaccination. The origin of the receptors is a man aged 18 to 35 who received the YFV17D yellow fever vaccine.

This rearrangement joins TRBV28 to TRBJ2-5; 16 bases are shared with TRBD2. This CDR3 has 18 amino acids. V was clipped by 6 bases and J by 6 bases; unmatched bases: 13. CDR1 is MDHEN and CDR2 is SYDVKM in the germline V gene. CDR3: CASSLPGLAGGSAQTQYF. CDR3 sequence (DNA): TGTGCCAGCAGCCTACCGGGACTAGCGGGGGGGTCCGCCCAGACCCAGTACTTC.

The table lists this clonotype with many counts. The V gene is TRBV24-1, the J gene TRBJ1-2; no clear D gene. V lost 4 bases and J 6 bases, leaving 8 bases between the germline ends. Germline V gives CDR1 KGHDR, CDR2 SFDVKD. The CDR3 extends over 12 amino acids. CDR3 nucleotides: TGTGCCACCAGTGAGTCTCGACATGGCTACACCTTC. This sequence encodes CATSESRHGYTF.

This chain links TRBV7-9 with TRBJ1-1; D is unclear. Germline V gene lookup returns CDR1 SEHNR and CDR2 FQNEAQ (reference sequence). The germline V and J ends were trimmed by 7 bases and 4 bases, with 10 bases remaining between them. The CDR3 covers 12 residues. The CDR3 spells CASTIGRTEAFF. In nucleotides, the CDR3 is TGTGCCAGCACCATCGGTCGCACTGAAGCTTTCTTT.

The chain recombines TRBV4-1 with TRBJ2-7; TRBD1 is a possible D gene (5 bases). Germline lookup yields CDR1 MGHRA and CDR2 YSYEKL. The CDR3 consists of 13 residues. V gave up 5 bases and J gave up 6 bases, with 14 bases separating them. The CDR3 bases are TGCGCCAGCAGCTATACTCAGGGCCGCGAGCAGTACTTC. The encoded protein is CASSYTQGREQYF.

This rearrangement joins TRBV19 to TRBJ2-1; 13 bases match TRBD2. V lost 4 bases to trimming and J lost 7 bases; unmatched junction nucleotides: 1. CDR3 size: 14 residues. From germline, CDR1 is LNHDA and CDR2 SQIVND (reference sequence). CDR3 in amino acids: CASSRGLAGNEQFF. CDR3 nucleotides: TGTGCCAGTAGTAGGGGACTAGCGGGGAATGAGCAGTTCTTC.

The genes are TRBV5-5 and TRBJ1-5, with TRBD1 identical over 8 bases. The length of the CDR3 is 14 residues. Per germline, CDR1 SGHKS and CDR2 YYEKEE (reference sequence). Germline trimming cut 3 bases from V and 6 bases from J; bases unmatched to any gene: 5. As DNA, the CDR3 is TGTGCCAGCAGCTCGGACAGGGTAACTCAGCCCCAGCATTTT. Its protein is CASSSDRVTQPQHF.

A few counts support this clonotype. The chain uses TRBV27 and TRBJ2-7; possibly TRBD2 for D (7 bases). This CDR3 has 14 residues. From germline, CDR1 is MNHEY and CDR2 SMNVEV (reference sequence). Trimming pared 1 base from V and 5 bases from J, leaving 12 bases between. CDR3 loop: CASSLLGGGDEQYF. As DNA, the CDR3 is TGTGCCAGCAGTTTATTGGGAGGGGGAGACGAGCAGTACTTC.

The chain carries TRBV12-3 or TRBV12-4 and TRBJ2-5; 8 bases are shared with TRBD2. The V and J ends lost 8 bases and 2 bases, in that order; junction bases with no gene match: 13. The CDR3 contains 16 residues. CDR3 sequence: CASRPGGRWEQETQYF. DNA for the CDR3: TGTGCCAGCCGCCCGGGGGGGCGGTGGGAGCAAGAGACCCAGTACTTC.

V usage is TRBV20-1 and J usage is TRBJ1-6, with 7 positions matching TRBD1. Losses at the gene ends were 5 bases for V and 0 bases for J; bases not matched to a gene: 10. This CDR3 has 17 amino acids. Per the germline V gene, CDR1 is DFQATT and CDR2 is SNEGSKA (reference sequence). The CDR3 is CSAGRDSGSSYNSPLHF. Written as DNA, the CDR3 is TGCAGTGCTGGGCGGGACAGTGGAAGCTCCTATAATTCACCCCTCCACTTT.

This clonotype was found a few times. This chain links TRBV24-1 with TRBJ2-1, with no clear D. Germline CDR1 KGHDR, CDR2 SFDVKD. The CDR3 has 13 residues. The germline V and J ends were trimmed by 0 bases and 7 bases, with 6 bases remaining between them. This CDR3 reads CATSDLVGNEQFF. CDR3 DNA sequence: TGTGCCACCAGTGATTTGGTCGGGAATGAGCAGTTCTTC.

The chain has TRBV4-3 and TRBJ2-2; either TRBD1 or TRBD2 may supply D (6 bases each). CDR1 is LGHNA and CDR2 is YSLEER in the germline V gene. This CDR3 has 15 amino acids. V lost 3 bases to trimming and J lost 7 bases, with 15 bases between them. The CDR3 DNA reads TGCGCCAGCAGCCACAGCAACCGGGGGCACGGGGAGCTGTTTTTT. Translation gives CASSHSNRGHGELFF.

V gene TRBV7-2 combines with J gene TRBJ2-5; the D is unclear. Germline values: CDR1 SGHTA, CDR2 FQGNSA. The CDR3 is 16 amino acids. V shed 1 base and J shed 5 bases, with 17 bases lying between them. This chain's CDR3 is CASSLGTQNRFETQYF. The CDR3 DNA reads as TGTGCCAGCAGCTTAGGGACCCAGAACAGATTTGAGACCCAGTACTTC.

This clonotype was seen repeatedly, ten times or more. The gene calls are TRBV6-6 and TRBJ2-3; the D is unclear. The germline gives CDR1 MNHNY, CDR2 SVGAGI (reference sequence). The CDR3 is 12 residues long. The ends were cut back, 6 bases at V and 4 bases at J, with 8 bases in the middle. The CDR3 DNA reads TGTGCCAGCAGAGAAATCTCAGATACGCAGTATTTT. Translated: CASREISDTQYF.

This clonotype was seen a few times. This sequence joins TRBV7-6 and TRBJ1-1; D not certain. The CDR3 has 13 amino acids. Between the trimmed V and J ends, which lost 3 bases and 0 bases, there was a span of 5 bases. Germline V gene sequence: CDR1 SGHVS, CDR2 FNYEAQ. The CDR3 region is CASSFKVNTEAFF. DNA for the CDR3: TGTGCCAGCAGCTTTAAAGTGAACACTGAAGCTTTCTTT.

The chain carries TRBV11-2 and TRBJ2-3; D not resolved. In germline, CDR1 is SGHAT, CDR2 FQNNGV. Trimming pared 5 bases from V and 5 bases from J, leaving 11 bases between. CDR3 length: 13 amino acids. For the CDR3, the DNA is TGTGCCAGCAGCGGACGGATTGTAGATACGCAGTATTTT. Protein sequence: CASSGRIVDTQYF.

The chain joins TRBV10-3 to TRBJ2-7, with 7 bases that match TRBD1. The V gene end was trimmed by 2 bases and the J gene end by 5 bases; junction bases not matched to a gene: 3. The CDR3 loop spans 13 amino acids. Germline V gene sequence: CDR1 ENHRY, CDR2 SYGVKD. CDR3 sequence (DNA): TGTGCCATCAGTGAGGCAACAGGGGACGAGCAGTACGTC. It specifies CAISEATGDEQYV.

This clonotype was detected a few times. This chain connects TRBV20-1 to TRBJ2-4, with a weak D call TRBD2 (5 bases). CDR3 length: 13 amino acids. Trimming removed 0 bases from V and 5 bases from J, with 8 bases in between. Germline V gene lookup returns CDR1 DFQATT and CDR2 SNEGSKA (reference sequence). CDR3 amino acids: CSAREASQNIQYF. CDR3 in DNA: TGCAGTGCTAGAGAGGCTAGCCAAAACATTCAGTACTTC.

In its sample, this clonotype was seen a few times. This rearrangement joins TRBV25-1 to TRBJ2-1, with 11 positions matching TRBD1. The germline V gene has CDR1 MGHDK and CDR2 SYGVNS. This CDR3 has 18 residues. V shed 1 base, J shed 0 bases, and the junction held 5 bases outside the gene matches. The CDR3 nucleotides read TGTGCCAGCAGTGAATGGACAGGGGGCTACTCCTCCTACAATGAGCAGTTCTTC. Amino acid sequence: CASSEWTGGYSSYNEQFF. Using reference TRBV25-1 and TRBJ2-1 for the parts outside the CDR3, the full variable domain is EADIYQTPRYLVIGTGKKITLECSQTMGHDKMYWYQQDPGMELHLIHYSYGVNSTEKGDLSSESTVSRIRTEHFPLTLESARPSHTSQYLCASSEWTGGYSSYNEQFFGPGTRLTVL.

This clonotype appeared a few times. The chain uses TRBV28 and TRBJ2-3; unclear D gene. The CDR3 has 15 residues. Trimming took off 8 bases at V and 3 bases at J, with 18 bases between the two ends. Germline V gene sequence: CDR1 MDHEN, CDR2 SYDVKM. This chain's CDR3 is CASYAFGRETDTQYF. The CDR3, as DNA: TGTGCCAGCTACGCCTTCGGCCGCGAGACAGATACGCAGTATTTT.

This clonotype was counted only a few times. CDR3 amino acids: CASSLLGASTDTQYF. The CDR3 bases are TGTGCCAGCAGCTTACTGGGTGCTAGCACAGATACGCAGTATTTT. The chain uses TRBV11-2 and TRBJ2-3; D unclear. CDR1 and CDR2 (germline): SGHAT, FQNNGV. There are 15 residues in the CDR3. V shed 2 bases and J shed 0 bases, with 9 bases lying between them. Variable domain in full (rest from reference TRBV11-2 and TRBJ2-3): EAGVAQSPRYKIIEKRQSVAFWCNPISGHATLYWYQQILGQGPKLLIQFQNNGVVDDSQLPKDRFSAERLKGVDSTLKIQPAKLEDSAVYLCASSLLGASTDTQYFGPGTRLTVL.